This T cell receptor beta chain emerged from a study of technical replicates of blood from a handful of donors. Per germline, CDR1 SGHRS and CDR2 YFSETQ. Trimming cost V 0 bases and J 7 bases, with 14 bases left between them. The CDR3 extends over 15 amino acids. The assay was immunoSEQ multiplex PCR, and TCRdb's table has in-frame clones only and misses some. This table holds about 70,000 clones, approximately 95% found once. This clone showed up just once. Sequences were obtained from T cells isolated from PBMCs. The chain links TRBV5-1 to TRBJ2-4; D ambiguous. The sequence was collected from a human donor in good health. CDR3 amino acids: CASSLESDPRNIQYF. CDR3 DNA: TGCGCCAGCAGCTTGGAGAGTGATCCACGGAACATTCAGTACTTC.